The present TCR beta chain was sequenced within a study of T cells in Graves' hyperthyroidism and ophthalmopathy. Absence of ophthalmopathy progression within 18 months defined stable Graves' hyperthyroidism. It was uncontrolled infection, other autoimmune disease, pregnancy or lactation that excluded patients. PBMCs were derived from around 10 ml fresh peripheral blood. RNA transcripts served as the template for amplifying TCR beta CDR3 regions. HTBI primers were used for first-round RT-PCR of the TCR CDR3. TCRdb re-analysed the multiplex PCR reads in MiXCR, keeping a single row per CDR3 protein. The sample has some 690,000 distinct CDR3 sequences; approximately 15% are singletons. Losses at the gene ends were 6 bases for V and 0 bases for J; bases not matched to a gene: 8. The CDR3 contains 15 residues. Germline values: CDR1 MNHNS, CDR2 SASEGT. This clonotype was picked up many times.

The sample consisted of blood. V and J are TRBV6-1 and TRBJ2-7, with 7 bases aligning to TRBD1. This clonotype was obtained from a man aged 45 to 65 with Graves' hyperthyroidism. The CDR3 here is CASRRRTGGSYEQYF. CDR3 nucleotide sequence: TGTGCCAGCAGGAGGAGGACAGGCGGCTCCTACGAGCAGTACTTC.